The present T cell receptor beta chain was sequenced within a study of T-cell reconstitution after alpha-beta-depleted transplantation in children. CDR3 size: 17 residues. V lost 2 bases to trimming and J lost 5 bases; unmatched junction nucleotides: 10. TCRbeta library construction was performed incorporating unique molecular identifiers. TCRdb re-called the PCR reads through MiXCR, storing one row per CDR3 protein. Of under 300,000 distinct CDR3 sequences listed, approximately 10% are singletons. This clonotype was detected ten times or more. Antigen unknown. Study-level findings and limits: Newly made T cells mostly supplied T-cell counts and diversity one year after transplant. Alpha-beta T cells about two months after transplant reportedly derived from several hundred expanded graft clones. Certain patients had high TCRbeta diversity at day 60, and it came from recipient T cells and thymic progenitors that survived.

The receptor comes from a male patient under 10 years old who had a stem cell transplant for chronic granulomatous disease, so the T cells may come from the graft donor. The rearrangement links TRBV12-3 or TRBV12-4 to TRBJ2-1, with 9 positions matching TRBD2. Here the sequenced sample was peripheral blood, taken 180 days after TCRalphabeta/CD19-depleted stem cell transplant. CDR3 DNA sequence: TGTGCCAGCAGTTTACTCCCCTCTAGCGGGGTCGACAATGAGCAGTTCTTC. This encodes CASSLLPSSGVDNEQFF.